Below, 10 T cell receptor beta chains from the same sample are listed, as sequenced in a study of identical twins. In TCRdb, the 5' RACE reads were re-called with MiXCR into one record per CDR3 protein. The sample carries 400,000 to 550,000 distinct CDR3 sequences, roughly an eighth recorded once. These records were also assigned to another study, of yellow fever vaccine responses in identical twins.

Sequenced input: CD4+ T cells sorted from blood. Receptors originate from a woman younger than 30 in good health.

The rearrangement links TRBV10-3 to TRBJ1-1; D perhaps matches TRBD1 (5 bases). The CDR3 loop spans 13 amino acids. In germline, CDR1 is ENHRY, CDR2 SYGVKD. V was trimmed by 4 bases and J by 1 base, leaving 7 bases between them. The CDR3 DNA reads TGTGCCATCAGTGCCGGGGCGAACACTGAAGCTTTCTTT. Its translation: CAISAGANTEAFF.

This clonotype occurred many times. The CDR3 region is CASSPTSGDNEQFF. CDR3 in DNA: TGTGCCAGCAGCCCAACTAGCGGGGACAATGAGCAGTTCTTC. The genes are TRBV7-8 and TRBJ2-1; TRBD2 agrees at 10 bases. CDR3 length: 14 residues. Looked up from germline, CDR1 is SGHVS and CDR2 is FQNEAQ. V lost 5 bases to trimming and J lost 5 bases; unmatched junction nucleotides: 3.

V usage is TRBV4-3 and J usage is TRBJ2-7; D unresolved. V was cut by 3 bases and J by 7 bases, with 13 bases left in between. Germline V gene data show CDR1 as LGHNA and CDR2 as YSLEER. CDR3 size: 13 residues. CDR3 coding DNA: TGCGCCAGCAGCCAGGGGTCAGTGGGAGAGCAGTACTTC. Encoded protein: CASSQGSVGEQYF.

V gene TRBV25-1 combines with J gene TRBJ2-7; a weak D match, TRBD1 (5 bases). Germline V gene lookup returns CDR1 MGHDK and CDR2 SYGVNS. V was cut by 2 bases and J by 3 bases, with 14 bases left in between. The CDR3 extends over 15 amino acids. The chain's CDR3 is CASSEGRGRDYEQYF. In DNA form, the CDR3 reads TGTGCCAGCAGTGAAGGTAGGGGCAGGGACTACGAGCAGTACTTC.

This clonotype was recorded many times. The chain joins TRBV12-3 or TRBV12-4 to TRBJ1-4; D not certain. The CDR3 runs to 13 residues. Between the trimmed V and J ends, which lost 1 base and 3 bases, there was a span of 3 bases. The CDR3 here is CASSLEANEKLFF. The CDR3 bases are TGTGCCAGCAGTTTAGAAGCTAATGAAAAACTGTTTTTT.

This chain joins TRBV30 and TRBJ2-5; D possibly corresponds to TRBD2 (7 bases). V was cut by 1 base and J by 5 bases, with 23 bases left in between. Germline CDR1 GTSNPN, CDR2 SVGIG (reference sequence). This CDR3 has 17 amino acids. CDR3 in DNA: TGTGCCTGGAGTGGAACTAGCTGGGGGGGGGCCCGGGAGACCCAGTACTTC. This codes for CAWSGTSWGGARETQYF.

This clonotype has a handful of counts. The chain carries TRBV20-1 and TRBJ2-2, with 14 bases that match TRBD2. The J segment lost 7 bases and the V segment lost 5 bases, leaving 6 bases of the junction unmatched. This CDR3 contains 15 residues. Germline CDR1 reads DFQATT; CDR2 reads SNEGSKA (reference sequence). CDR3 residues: CSASPGLAGVGELFF. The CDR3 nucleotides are TGCAGTGCTTCACCGGGACTAGCGGGAGTCGGGGAGCTGTTTTTT.

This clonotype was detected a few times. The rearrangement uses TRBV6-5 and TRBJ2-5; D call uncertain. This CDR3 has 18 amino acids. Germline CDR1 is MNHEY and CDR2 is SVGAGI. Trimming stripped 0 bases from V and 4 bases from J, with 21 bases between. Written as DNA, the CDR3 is TGTGCCAGCAGTTACTCGAAACACCCTGACACAGAGAGAGAGACCCAGTACTTC. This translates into CASSYSKHPDTERETQYF.

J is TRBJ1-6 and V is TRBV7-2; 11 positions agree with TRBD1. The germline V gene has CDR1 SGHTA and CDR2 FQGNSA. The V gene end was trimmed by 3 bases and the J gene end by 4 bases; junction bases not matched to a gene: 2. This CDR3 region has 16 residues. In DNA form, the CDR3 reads TGTGCCAGCAGCTTGGGGACAGGGGGATATAATTCACCCCTCCACTTT. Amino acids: CASSLGTGGYNSPLHF.

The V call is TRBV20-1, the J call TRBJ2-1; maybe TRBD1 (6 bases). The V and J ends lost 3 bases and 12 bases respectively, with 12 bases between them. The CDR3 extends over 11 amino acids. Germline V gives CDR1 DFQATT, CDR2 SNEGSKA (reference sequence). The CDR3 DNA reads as TGCAGTGCTAGCTGGGTACAGGGGCAGTTCTTC. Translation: CSASWVQGQFF.